The rows below give T cell receptor beta chains drawn from one sample of a study of vaccination effects on CD4 cells after COVID-19. Profiling relied on immunoSEQ multiplex PCR, and the TCRdb table lists in-frame clones only, not all of them. The sample has fewer than 75,000 clones, 77% seen once. For these TCRs, the target antigens are not known. The sequenced sample was CD4+ T cells from PBMCs cultured without peptide, obtained before COVID-19 vaccination. The receptors stem from a human donor who received a COVID-19 vaccine. Each CDR3 is given with its conserved first and last residue. The order of the fields is CDR3 protein, CDR3 DNA, V gene, clone size, D gene, J gene, CDR3 length. A D gene is named only where the DNA matches it firmly. The size field is filled for only some rows; it gives once, few, many or a size class.

CDR3aa: CSVVPSGAVNIQYF
CDR3nt: TGCAGCGTTGTCCCTAGCGGGGCAGTAAACATTCAGTACTTC
v_gene: TRBV29-1
abundance: once
d_gene: TRBD2
j_gene: TRBJ2-4
len: 14

CDR3aa: CASSISGTGVQQFF
CDR3nt: TGTGCCAGTAGTATTTCCGGGACAGGGGTCCAGCAGTTCTTC
v_gene: TRBV19
abundance: NA
d_gene: TRBD1
j_gene: TRBJ2-1
len: 14

CDR3aa: CASSLDTFGEAFF
CDR3nt: TGTGCCAGCAGCCTTGACACGTTCGGGGAAGCTTTCTTT
v_gene: TRBV7-3
abundance: NA
d_gene: NA
j_gene: TRBJ1-1
len: 13

CDR3aa: CASSQGLGTLGYTF
CDR3nt: TGTGCCAGCAGCCAAGGATTGGGGACGTTGGGCTACACCTTC
v_gene: TRBV3-1/TRBV3-2
abundance: once
d_gene: NA
j_gene: TRBJ1-2
len: 14

CDR3aa: CASSRKDATDTQYF
CDR3nt: TGTGCCAGCAGCCGGAAAGACGCCACAGATACGCAGTATTTT
v_gene: TRBV3-1/TRBV3-2
abundance: NA
d_gene: NA
j_gene: TRBJ2-3
len: 14

CDR3aa: CASSYNTLGYIQYF
CDR3nt: TGTGCCAGCAGTTACAACACCCTTGGGTACATTCAGTACTTC
v_gene: TRBV6-2/TRBV6-3
abundance: once
d_gene: NA
j_gene: TRBJ2-4
len: 14

CDR3aa: CASSYSWGGRAFF
CDR3nt: TGTGCCAGCAGTTACTCTTGGGGGGGTCGAGCTTTCTTT
v_gene: TRBV6-5
abundance: NA
d_gene: NA
j_gene: TRBJ1-1
len: 13

CDR3aa: CARDYFSGGELFF
CDR3nt: TGTGCCCGTGACTACTTTTCCGGCGGGGAGCTGTTTTTT
v_gene: TRBV30
abundance: few
d_gene: NA
j_gene: TRBJ2-2
len: 13

CDR3aa: CASSYSWDTGELFF
CDR3nt: TGTGCCAGCAGTTACTCTTGGGACACCGGGGAGCTGTTTTTT
v_gene: TRBV6-6
abundance: NA
d_gene: NA
j_gene: TRBJ2-2
len: 14

CDR3aa: CASSPTGYYGYTF
CDR3nt: TGTGCCAGCAGTCCGACAGGCTACTATGGCTACACCTTC
v_gene: TRBV28
abundance: NA
d_gene: NA
j_gene: TRBJ1-2
len: 13

CDR3aa: CASSAPRGPNTGELFF
CDR3nt: TGTGCCAGCAGCGCCCCTCGGGGGCCCAACACCGGGGAGCTGTTTTTT
v_gene: TRBV28
abundance: NA
d_gene: NA
j_gene: TRBJ2-2
len: 16

CDR3aa: CASSLNGQGGNEQFF
CDR3nt: TGTGCCAGCAGCTTAAACGGACAGGGGGGCAATGAGCAGTTCTTC
v_gene: TRBV7-6
abundance: NA
d_gene: TRBD1
j_gene: TRBJ2-1
len: 15

CDR3aa: CASSIERGGSYNEQFF
CDR3nt: TGCGCCAGCAGCATCGAGCGGGGGGGCTCCTACAATGAGCAGTTCTTC
v_gene: TRBV5-1
abundance: few
d_gene: TRBD2
j_gene: TRBJ2-1
len: 16

CDR3aa: CASSFGQAEDTQYF
CDR3nt: TGTGCCAGCAGCTTCGGACAGGCGGAGGATACGCAGTATTTT
v_gene: TRBV9
abundance: once
d_gene: TRBD1
j_gene: TRBJ2-3
len: 14

CDR3aa: CASSASEGRPYNEQFF
CDR3nt: TGTGCCAGCAGCGCCTCAGAGGGACGGCCGTACAATGAGCAGTTCTTC
v_gene: TRBV21-1
abundance: NA
d_gene: NA
j_gene: TRBJ2-1
len: 16

CDR3aa: CAIRQGNQPQHF
CDR3nt: TGTGCCATCCGCCAGGGTAATCAGCCCCAGCATTTT
v_gene: TRBV10-3
abundance: few
d_gene: NA
j_gene: TRBJ1-5
len: 12